This is a list of T cell receptor beta chains from one sample in a study of Ad26.COV2.S vaccination and SARS-CoV-2 variants. TCRdb's table, derived via immunoSEQ multiplex PCR, lists solely in-frame clones and lacks some. The sample includes 350,000 to 500,000 clones, roughly 89% of them seen just once. This material consisted of peripheral blood, taken in a trial of Ad26.COV2.S vaccine versus placebo. The receptors stem from a person between 18 and 65 years old who received the Ad26.COV2.S COVID-19 vaccine or a placebo. Each CDR3 is given with its conserved first and last residue.

TRBV4-3,TRBJ2-3,CASSQVPDTQYF
TRBV15,TRBJ2-1,CATSRGLVYYEDEQFF
TRBV6-4,TRBJ2-1,CASSVLAGGTYNEQFF
TRBV6-4,TRBJ2-6,CASSDSTSGANVLTF
TRBV6-5,TRBJ1-1,CASRTTGDTEAFF
TRBV5-1,TRBJ2-7,CASSLDRGYEQYF
TRBV20-1,TRBJ1-1,CSASAGQGEAFF
TRBV6-5,TRBJ2-1,CASSYSRTSGNNEQFF
TRBV11-2,TRBJ1-4,CASSPRTGTNEKLFF
TRBV5-1,TRBJ2-7,CASSPQRGGSYEQYF
TRBV4-2,TRBJ1-1,CASSQDTGYTEAFF
TRBV15,TRBJ2-1,CATSRDLGPRAAYNEQFF
TRBV5-1,TRBJ2-2,CASSFRDGNTGELFF
TRBV14,TRBJ2-1,CASSRTTGFHEQFF
TRBV5-4,TRBJ2-3,CASSPTYSGGASDTQYF
TRBV7-7,TRBJ2-5,CASSLGGTPQETQYF
TRBV7-2,TRBJ2-3,CASSLGAGGVTDTQYF
TRBV19,TRBJ2-7,CASNLPWRGRLGVYEQYF
TRBV6-6,TRBJ1-2,CASSRQERFYGYTF
TRBV6-5,TRBJ1-2,CASRRVAYGYTF
TRBV7-7,TRBJ2-5,CASSLAGLAGQETQYF
TRBV4-2,TRBJ1-2,CASSPRGGYGYTF
TRBV5-1,TRBJ1-3,CASSLEGGSGNTIYF
TRBV9,TRBJ1-1,CASSPPVGSTEAFF
TRBV9,TRBJ2-2,CASSNRDRATGELFF
TRBV3-1/TRBV3-2,TRBJ1-6,CASSQGGVGSPLHF
TRBV2,TRBJ1-2,CASSLKGFGYGYTF
TRBV18,TRBJ2-5,CASSPPSQETQYF
TRBV7-3,TRBJ2-1,CASSSHLSGGVERDNEQFF
TRBV7-6,TRBJ1-1,CASTLPPLGTEAFF
TRBV10-3,TRBJ2-1,CAISEFRGRSSYNEQFF
TRBV7-8,TRBJ2-1,CASSSTGGTYNEQFF
TRBV3-1/TRBV3-2,TRBJ2-1,CASSRRNEQFF
TRBV2,TRBJ2-5,CASRGLAGSETQYF
TRBV18,TRBJ1-3,CASSPGSHSGNTIYF
TRBV19,TRBJ1-5,CASSIRRGQAFSQPQHF
TRBV7-8,TRBJ1-1,CASSLGVHTEAFF
TRBV7-3,TRBJ2-1,CASSLGGPGQQQFF
TRBV2,TRBJ1-1,CASLRSWNTEAFF
TRBV4-2,TRBJ1-2,CASSQDVLRGSTYGYTF
TRBV7-8,TRBJ2-5,CASSLVGETQYF
TRBV13,TRBJ2-1,CASSPTGTSGVNEQFF
TRBV7-9,TRBJ1-4,CASTQSTNEKLFF
TRBV19,TRBJ2-5,CASSIFSAGTSGRALSPETQYF
TRBV5-5,TRBJ1-2,CASSSGGALYGYTF
TRBV27,TRBJ2-2,CASSVFAGGPNTGELFF
TRBV4-1,TRBJ1-3,CASSQDPTVSGNTIYF
TRBV4-2,TRBJ2-1,CASSPQGRGEDGYNEQFF
TRBV5-1,TRBJ2-7,CASSLEGQGTYEQYF